Listed below are T cell receptor beta chains from one sample, sequenced in a study of technical replicates of blood from a few donors. Sequencing was performed with immunoSEQ multiplex PCR; in TCRdb, only in-frame clones are kept and a portion is missing. The sample yields under 85,000 clones, 90% to 95% seen once. The sample comprised T cells isolated from PBMCs. The receptors derive from a human donor in good health. Each CDR3 is given with its conserved first and last residue. D genes are given only for firm matches. Size is omitted from some rows. Given values are once, few, many or a class for expanded clones.

TRBD2	NA	TRBV5-4	TRBJ2-7	TGTGCCAGCAGCTTGGGCATGACTAGCGGGGACTACGAGCAGTACTTC	CASSLGMTSGDYEQYF
TRBD1	NA	TRBV9	TRBJ2-1	TGTGCCAGCAGTCGGACAGGGGGTGGATACAATGAGCAGTTCTTC	CASSRTGGGYNEQFF
NA	NA	TRBV29-1	TRBJ1-2	TGCAGCGTTGGAGACAGCGTGGATGGCTACACCTTC	CSVGDSVDGYTF
TRBD1	NA	TRBV6-5	TRBJ1-5	TGTGCCAGCAGTTATCGTTCCGGACAGGGTGGGCAGCCCCAGCATTTT	CASSYRSGQGGQPQHF
NA	NA	TRBV9	TRBJ2-3	TGTGCCAGCAGCAAGGCATCGGCAGGGGTGTTAGATACGCAGTATTTT	CASSKASAGVLDTQYF
NA	NA	TRBV27	TRBJ1-5	TGTGCCAGCAGGGTCGGGGGAGGCAATCAGCCCCAGCATTTT	CASRVGGGNQPQHF
NA	NA	TRBV11-2	TRBJ1-1	TGTGCCAGCAGCTTAGCAATGGAAGCTTTCTTT	CASSLAMEAFF
TRBD2	NA	TRBV27	TRBJ2-7	TGTGCCAGCAGTCCATCGTCGGGACTAGTTTTCTACGAGCAGTACTTC	CASSPSSGLVFYEQYF
TRBD2	NA	TRBV28	TRBJ2-7	TGTGCCAGCAGTTGGGTCTTCCTGGGGGGGGAGCAGTACTTC	CASSWVFLGGEQYF
TRBD2	NA	TRBV5-4	TRBJ2-5	TGTGCCAGCAGCTTGGATGGGACTACGTCTTTGGAGACCCAGTACTTC	CASSLDGTTSLETQYF
NA	NA	TRBV7-3	TRBJ2-1	TGTGCCAGCAGCTTAGAATGGAACGGAGGCACAACAAAACAGTTCTTC	CASSLEWNGGTTKQFF
TRBD2	few	TRBV7-8	TRBJ2-7	TGTGCCAGCAGCTTAAGGCCGAGGACTAGTCAGGGTTACGAGCAGTACTTC	CASSLRPRTSQGYEQYF
TRBD1	NA	TRBV10-3	TRBJ1-1	TGTGCCATCAATCCGGGACAGGGGCACACTGAAGCTTTCTTT	CAINPGQGHTEAFF
NA	NA	TRBV7-3	TRBJ1-2	TGTGCCAGCAGCTCGCCGGGTCCCAGCCGGGGCTACACCTTC	CASSSPGPSRGYTF
TRBD1	NA	TRBV10-3	TRBJ2-5	TGTGCCACCGGGACAGGAACTTCCTCAATTACCAATGCCTCCGAGTACTTC	CATGTGTSSITNASEYF
TRBD1	NA	TRBV6-6	TRBJ1-5	TGTGCCATTTCCAACAGGGGAGGTCAGCCCCAGCATTTT	CAISNRGGQPQHF
TRBD1	NA	TRBV11-3	TRBJ1-1	TGTGCCAGCAGCGTGGGGACAGTCGGGCAAGCTTTCTTT	CASSVGTVGQAFF
TRBD1	NA	TRBV30	TRBJ1-2	TGTGCCTGGGACAGGGGGGCTCCCGGCTACACCTTC	CAWDRGAPGYTF
TRBD1	NA	TRBV9	TRBJ1-1	TGTGCCGACCGAAGGGACAGGGCGAATTCGGGCACTGAAGCTTTCTTT	CADRRDRANSGTEAFF
TRBD2	NA	TRBV2	TRBJ2-4	TGTGCCAGCAGTGAGAGTCCTAGCGGGATGGCCAAAAACATTCAGTACTTC	CASSESPSGMAKNIQYF